The clone carrying this T cell receptor (beta chain) showed up many times. TCRdb reprocessed the PCR reads via MiXCR and lists one record per CDR3 protein. Of about 63,000 distinct CDR3 sequences in the sample, 19% were seen once. This sample is part of a study of molecular identifiers for immune sequencing clone quantification. Germline assignment: CDR1 MGHRA and CDR2 YSYEKL. The V segment lost 3 bases and the J segment 6 bases; nucleotides outside the gene matches: 1. The CDR3 extends over 13 amino acids. This receptor was taken from a human donor in good health. Some libraries in this study had Jurkat cell RNA spiked in. The specimen was naive CD8+ T cells from blood, with Jurkat cell RNA spiked in. Subset: FACS-sorted CD8+CD4-CCR7+CD45RA+ naive T cells. This sequence joins TRBV4-1 and TRBJ2-1, with 8 bases matching TRBD2. The CDR3 region has the DNA TGCGCCAGCAGCCACGGGACTAGCAATGAGCAGTTCTTC. Translation: CASSHGTSNEQFF.